One and the same sample provided the 9 T cell receptor delta chains below, sequenced in a study of DNA immune sequencing with unique molecular identifiers. Genomic DNA underwent 32-plex PCR targeting all 8 TRDV and 4 TRDJ genes. A 12-nucleotide UMI was added during three to four barcoding PCR cycles before adapter PCR. TCRdb re-analyzed the multiplex PCR reads via CATT. The table has some 4,300 delta-chain clones, roughly 12% seen once. Sequenced: gamma-delta T cells enriched from blood buffy coat, or unenriched PBMCs (not recorded which). The receptors here all came from a human donor in good health.

This clone was counted a few times. The protein that TCRdb holds for this DNA derives from a much larger clone and differs from the translated DNA at residue 8, which likely indicates a read error; the protein shown here is translated from the DNA. J is TRDJ1 and V is TRDV2, with D possibly being TRDD3 (6 bases). This CDR3 region has 17 residues. The ends were cut back, 0 bases at V and 1 base at J, with 17 bases in the middle. From germline, CDR1 is GEAIGNYY and CDR2 EKD. The CDR3 is CACDTMDTYPSTDKLIF. The CDR3 DNA reads as TGTGCCTGTGACACCATGGATACCTATCCAAGCACCGATAAACTCATCTTT.

This clone was counted at least ten times. The chain has TRAV29/DV5 and TRDJ1, with 7 bases matching TRDD3. TCRdb is silent on the J gene; assignment here came from matching the DNA to germline. This CDR3 is 21 amino acids long. Trimming at V came to 0 bases and at J to 0 bases, leaving 23 bases not matched to a gene. Germline-derived CDR1 and CDR2 are NSMFDY and ISSIKDK. The CDR3 DNA is TGTGCAGCAAGCGTTTCATCTTTCGTTGCGGATACGCCGTCAAACACCGATAAACTCATCTTT. This translates into CAASVSSFVADTPSNTDKLIF.

This clone appeared a few times. The TCRdb record carries a much larger clone's protein, which differs from this DNA's translation at residue 16; a read error is the likely cause, and the protein listed here is the DNA translation. V usage is TRDV2 and J usage is TRDJ3; TRDD3 is a possible D gene (5 bases). The CDR3 totals 20 residues. Germline assignment: CDR1 GEAIGNYY and CDR2 EKD. This chain's CDR3 is CACDTLGTTNGSWDTGQMFF. CDR3 nucleotides: TGTGCCTGTGACACCTTGGGGACCACGAACGGCTCCTGGGACACCGGACAGATGTTTTTC.

The chain recombines TRDV2 with TRDJ1, with 13 nucleotides matching TRDD3. Germline CDR1 and CDR2: GEAIGNYY and EKD. Germline trimming cut 0 bases from V and 3 bases from J; bases unmatched to any gene: 12. This CDR3 is 19 amino acids long. The CDR3 sequence is CACDTVPELGDTQADKLIF. The DNA of the CDR3 is TGTGCCTGTGACACCGTCCCAGAACTGGGGGATACGCAGGCCGATAAACTCATCTTT.

This clone was detected only a few times. TCRdb's protein, taken from a much larger clone, differs from this DNA's translation at residue 7, likely owing to a read error; the protein displayed comes from the DNA. The same CDR3 can be traced to other DNA sequences in this sample. The CDR3 DNA reads TGTGCCTGTGACACCTTGCGGACCACGAACGGCTCCTGGGACACCCGACAGATGTTTTTC. It is translated as CACDTLRTTNGSWDTRQMFF. The V call is TRDV2, the J call TRDJ3, with D unclear. V lost 0 bases to trimming and J lost 0 bases, with 17 bases between them. Per the germline V gene, CDR1 is GEAIGNYY and CDR2 is EKD. This CDR3 contains 20 residues.

This clone showed up just a few times. The called J gene is TRDJ1, whereas the V gene has no call; the table names TRDD3, a call not compared with the DNA. The CDR3 has 15 amino acids. This chain's CDR3 is CALGELRVGVIKLIF. DNA for the CDR3: TGTGCTCTTGGGGAACTACGTGTGGGGGTCATTAAACTCATCTTT.

Concerning this clone itself: TCRdb's entry gives the protein of a much larger clone, which mismatches this DNA's translation at residue 5, likely from a read error; the protein reported here is translated from the DNA. The chain joins TRDV2 to TRDJ1; 9 bases align to TRDD3. From germline, CDR1 is GEAIGNYY and CDR2 EKD. V lost 3 bases to trimming and J lost 0 bases; unmatched junction nucleotides: 10. This CDR3 has 17 amino acids. The DNA of the CDR3 is TGTGCCTGTGACGCTCTGGGGGATGGAAAGTACACCGATAAACTCATCTTT. It encodes CACDALGDGKYTDKLIF.

The chain combines TRDV1 with TRDJ1, with TRDD3 matching over 13 bases. Here the J gene came from matching the DNA to germline, since TCRdb omits it. The germline V gene has CDR1 TSWWSYY and CDR2 QGS. The CDR3 length is 27 residues. V trimming: 2 bases; J trimming: 2 bases; junction bases outside the gene matches: 35. CDR3 amino acids: CALGEGSILPSPVDWGIRGVRTDKLIF. As DNA, the CDR3 is TGTGCTCTTGGGGAAGGGAGTATCTTGCCTAGCCCAGTGGACTGGGGGATACGTGGTGTACGAACCGATAAACTCATCTTT.

This clone was observed many times. The chain is built from TRDV1 and TRDJ3; 8 bases align to TRDD3. The J gene, missing from TCRdb, was assigned here through DNA to germline matching. Trimming at V came to 5 bases and at J to 2 bases, leaving 35 bases not matched to a gene. The CDR3 consists of 27 residues. Germline assignment: CDR1 TSWWSYY and CDR2 QGS. The DNA of the CDR3 is TGTGCTCTTGGGTTAATGGACCTCCTACTGGAATCTGGGGGAAAGGAGAGGGAAACCTGGGACACCCGACAGATGTTTTTC. It translates to CALGLMDLLLESGGKERETWDTRQMFF.